This paragraph reports one T cell receptor (beta chain). Its antigen is not identified. TCRdb keeps only in-frame clones here, not all; method: immunoSEQ multiplex PCR. The data show roughly 140,000 clones, approximately 94% seen once. The CDR3 is made up of 13 amino acids. V lost 6 bases to trimming and J lost 3 bases; unmatched junction nucleotides: 4. The germline V gene has CDR1 MGHRA and CDR2 YSYEKL. This sample is drawn from a study of OX40 agonist ivuxolimab in advanced cancers. Study background: Head and neck, renal cell, melanoma or hepatocellular carcinoma were the cancers that dose-escalation patients had. Findings and limits, study-wide: Low clonal expansion, among the lowest seen, marked partial responders at 0.1-3.0 mg/kg. Fewer expanded clones were found on average in CD4+ than in CD8+ T cells. The specificity for antigen of the expanded peripheral T cells was not determined.

This receptor was taken from an adult with an advanced solid tumor such as melanoma, head and neck, liver or kidney cancer. This specimen was CD4+ or CD8+ T cells sorted from blood, taken in a trial of the OX40 agonist ivuxolimab. The chain combines TRBV4-1 with TRBJ2-7; 8 nucleotides match TRBD1. DNA of the CDR3: TGCGCCAGCAGACTCGGACAGGGCTACGAGCAGTACTTC. This encodes CASRLGQGYEQYF.